The 2 T cell receptor beta chains below were found in one sample sequenced in a study of blood T cell repertoires in COVID-19. Sequencing was performed with immunoSEQ multiplex PCR; in TCRdb, only in-frame clones are kept and a portion is missing. The table includes a few hundred thousand clones, roughly 80% detected once. The specimen sequenced was peripheral blood. The receptors derive from a woman between 18 and 30 years old with acute or convalescent COVID-19.

The genes are TRBV27 and TRBJ2-7; weak D call: TRBD1 (6 bases). The CDR3 loop spans 14 amino acids. CDR1 is MNHEY and CDR2 is SMNVEV in the germline V gene (reference sequence). The V and J ends lost 3 bases and 2 bases respectively, with 11 bases between them. This CDR3 reads CASSFSGQTYEQYF. The CDR3 DNA follows: TGTGCCAGCAGTTTCTCAGGACAGACCTACGAGCAGTACTTC.

This sequence joins TRBV18 and TRBJ2-7; D perhaps matches TRBD1 (5 bases). Germline V gives CDR1 KGHSH, CDR2 LQKENI. V was cut by 3 bases and J by 3 bases, with 12 bases left in between. This CDR3 is built from 14 residues. This CDR3 is CASSPTLTDYEQYF. Here the CDR3 DNA reads TGTGCCAGCTCACCCACCCTGACAGACTACGAGCAGTACTTC.